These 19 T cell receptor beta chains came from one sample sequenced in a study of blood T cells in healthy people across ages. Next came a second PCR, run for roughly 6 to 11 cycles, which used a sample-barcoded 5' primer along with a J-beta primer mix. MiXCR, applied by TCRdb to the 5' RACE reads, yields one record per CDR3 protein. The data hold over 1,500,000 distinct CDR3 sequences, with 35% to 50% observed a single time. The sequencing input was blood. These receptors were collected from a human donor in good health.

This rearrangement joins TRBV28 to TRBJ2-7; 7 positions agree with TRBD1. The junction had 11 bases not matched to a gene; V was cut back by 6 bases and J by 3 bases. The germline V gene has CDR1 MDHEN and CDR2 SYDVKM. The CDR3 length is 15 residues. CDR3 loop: CASRPPGGPFYEQYF. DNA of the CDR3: TGTGCCAGCAGACCCCCAGGGGGTCCCTTCTACGAGCAGTACTTC.

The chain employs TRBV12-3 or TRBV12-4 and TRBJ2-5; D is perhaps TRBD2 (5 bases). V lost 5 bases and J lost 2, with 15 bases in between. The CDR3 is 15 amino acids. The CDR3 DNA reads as TGTGCCAGCAGTCGAACGGACTGGGGACAAGAGACCCAGTACTTC. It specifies CASSRTDWGQETQYF.

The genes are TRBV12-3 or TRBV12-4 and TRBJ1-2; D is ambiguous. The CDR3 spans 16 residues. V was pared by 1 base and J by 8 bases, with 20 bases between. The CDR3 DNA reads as TGTGCCAGCAGTTTAGAGGAAGCGGACTTCCGTTCCGGCTACACCTTC. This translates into CASSLEEADFRSGYTF.

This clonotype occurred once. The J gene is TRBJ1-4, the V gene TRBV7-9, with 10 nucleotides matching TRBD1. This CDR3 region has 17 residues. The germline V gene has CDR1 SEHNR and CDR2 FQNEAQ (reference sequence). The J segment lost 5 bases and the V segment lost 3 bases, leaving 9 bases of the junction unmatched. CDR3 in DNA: TGTGCCAGCAGCTTTATGGGACAGGGGAATTCGAATGAAAAACTGTTTTTT. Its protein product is CASSFMGQGNSNEKLFF.

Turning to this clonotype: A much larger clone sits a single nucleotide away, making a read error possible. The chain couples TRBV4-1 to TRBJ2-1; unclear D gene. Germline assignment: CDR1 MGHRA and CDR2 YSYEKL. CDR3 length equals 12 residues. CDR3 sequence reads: CASSHLYNELFF. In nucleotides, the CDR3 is TGCGCCAGCAGCCATCTTTACAATGAGCTGTTCTTC.

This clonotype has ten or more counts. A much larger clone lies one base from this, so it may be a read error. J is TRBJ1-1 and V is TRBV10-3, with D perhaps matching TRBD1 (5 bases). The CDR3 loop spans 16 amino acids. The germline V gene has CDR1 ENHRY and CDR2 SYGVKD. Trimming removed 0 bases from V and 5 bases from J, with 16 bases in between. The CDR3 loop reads CAISESKGAGGTEAFF. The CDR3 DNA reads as TGTGCCATCAGTGAGTCGAAAGGGGCCGGAGGGACTGAAGCTTTCTTT.

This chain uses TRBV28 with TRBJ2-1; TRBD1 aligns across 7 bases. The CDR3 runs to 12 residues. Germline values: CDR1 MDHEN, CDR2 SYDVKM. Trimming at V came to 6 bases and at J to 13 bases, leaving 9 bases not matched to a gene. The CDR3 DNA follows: TGTGCCAGCAGCCTGGGACAGCTACTCCAGTTCTTC. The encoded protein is CASSLGQLLQFF. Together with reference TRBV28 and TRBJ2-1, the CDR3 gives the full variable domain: DVKVTQSSRYLVKRTGEKVFLECVQDMDHENMFWYRQDPGLGLRLIYFSYDVKMKEKGDIPEGYSVSREKKERFSLILESASTNQTSMYLCASSLGQLLQFFGPGTRLTVL.

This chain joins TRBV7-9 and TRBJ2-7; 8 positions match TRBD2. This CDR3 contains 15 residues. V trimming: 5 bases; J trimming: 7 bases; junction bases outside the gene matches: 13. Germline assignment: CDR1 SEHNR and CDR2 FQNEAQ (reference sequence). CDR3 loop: CASSPILPGLGEQYF. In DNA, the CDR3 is TGTGCCAGCAGCCCAATATTGCCGGGACTAGGGGAGCAGTACTTC.

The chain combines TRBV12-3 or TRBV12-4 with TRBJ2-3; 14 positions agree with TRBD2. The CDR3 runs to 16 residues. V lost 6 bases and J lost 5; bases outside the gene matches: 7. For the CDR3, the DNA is TGTGCCAGCAGCCAGACTAGCGGGGGGGCCGAAGATACGCAGTATTTT. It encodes CASSQTSGGAEDTQYF.

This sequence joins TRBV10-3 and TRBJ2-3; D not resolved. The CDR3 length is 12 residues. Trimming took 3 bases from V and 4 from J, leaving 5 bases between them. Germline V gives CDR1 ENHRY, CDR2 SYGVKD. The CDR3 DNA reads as TGTGCCATCAGTGATTTCGCAGATACGCAGTATTTT. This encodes CAISDFADTQYF.

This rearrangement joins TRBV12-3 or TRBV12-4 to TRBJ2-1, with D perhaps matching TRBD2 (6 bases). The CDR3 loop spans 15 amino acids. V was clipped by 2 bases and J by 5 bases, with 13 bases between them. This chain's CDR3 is CASSLMNRRDNEQFF. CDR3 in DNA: TGTGCCAGCAGTTTAATGAACAGGAGGGACAATGAGCAGTTCTTC.

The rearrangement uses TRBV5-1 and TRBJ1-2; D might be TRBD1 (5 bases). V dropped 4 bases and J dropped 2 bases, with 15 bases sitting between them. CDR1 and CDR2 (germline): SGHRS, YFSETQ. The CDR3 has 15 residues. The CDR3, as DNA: TGCGCCAGCAGCCCGCGACCAAAGGGGAACTATGGCTACACCTTC. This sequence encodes CASSPRPKGNYGYTF.

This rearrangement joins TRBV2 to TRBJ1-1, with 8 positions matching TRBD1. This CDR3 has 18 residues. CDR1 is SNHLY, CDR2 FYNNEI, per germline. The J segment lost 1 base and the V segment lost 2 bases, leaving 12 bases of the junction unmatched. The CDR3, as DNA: TGTGCCAGCAGTGAATCCATCCGGACAGGGATGAGGAACACTGAAGCTTTCTTT. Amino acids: CASSESIRTGMRNTEAFF. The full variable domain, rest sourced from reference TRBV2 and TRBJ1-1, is EPEVTQTPSHQVTQMGQEVILRCVPISNHLYFYWYRQILGQKVEFLVSFYNNEISEKSEIFDDQFSVERPDGSNFTLKIRSTKLEDSAMYFCASSESIRTGMRNTEAFFGQGTRLTVV.

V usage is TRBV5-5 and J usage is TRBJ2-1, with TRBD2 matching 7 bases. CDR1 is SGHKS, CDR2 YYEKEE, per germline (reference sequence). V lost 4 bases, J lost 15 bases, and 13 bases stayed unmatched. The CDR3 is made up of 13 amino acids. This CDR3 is CASSAGVEGHTFF. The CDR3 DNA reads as TGTGCCAGCAGCGCGGGAGTGGAGGGGCACACGTTCTTC.

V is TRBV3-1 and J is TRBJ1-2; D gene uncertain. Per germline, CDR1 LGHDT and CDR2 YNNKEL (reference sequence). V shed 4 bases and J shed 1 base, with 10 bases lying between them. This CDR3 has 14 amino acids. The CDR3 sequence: CASSPLPNNYGYTF. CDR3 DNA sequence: TGTGCCAGCAGCCCTTTACCGAATAACTATGGCTACACCTTC.

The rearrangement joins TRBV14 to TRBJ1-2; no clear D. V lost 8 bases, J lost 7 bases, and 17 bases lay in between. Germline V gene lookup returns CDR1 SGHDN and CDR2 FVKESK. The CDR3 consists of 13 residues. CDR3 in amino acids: CASLREQPRGYTF. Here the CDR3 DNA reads TGTGCCAGCCTACGTGAACAGCCGCGTGGCTACACCTTC.

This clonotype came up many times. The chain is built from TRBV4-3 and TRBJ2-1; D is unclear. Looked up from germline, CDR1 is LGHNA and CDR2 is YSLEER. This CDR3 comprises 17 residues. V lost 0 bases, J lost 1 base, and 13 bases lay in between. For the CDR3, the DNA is TGCGCCAGCAGCCAAGATCCCGAACTACCGTCCTACAATGAGCAGTTCTTC. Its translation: CASSQDPELPSYNEQFF.

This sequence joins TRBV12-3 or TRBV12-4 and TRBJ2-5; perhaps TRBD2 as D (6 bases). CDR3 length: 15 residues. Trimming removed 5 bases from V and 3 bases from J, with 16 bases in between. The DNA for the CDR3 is TGTGCCAGCAGTCCCGGGGTAGCGGAGGAAGAGACCCAGTACTTC. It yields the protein CASSPGVAEEETQYF.

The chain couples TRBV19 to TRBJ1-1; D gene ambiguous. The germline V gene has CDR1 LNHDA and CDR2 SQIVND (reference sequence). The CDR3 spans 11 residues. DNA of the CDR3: TGTGTACCCGTGGGGAACACTGAAGCTTTCTTT. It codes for CVPVGNTEAFF.